This T cell receptor (beta chain) was identified in a study of sequential checkpoint blockade in melanoma. The table came from immunoSEQ multiplex PCR; TCRdb's copy has only in-frame clones and leaves some out. The sample yields some 11,000 clones, nearly 80% seen once. The length of the CDR3 is 17 residues. Germline V CDR1 and CDR2: KGHSH, LQKENI. The ends were cut back, 3 bases at V and 4 bases at J, with 22 bases in the middle. Documented treatment: randomized to nivolumab then ipilimumab (arm A) or the reverse (arm B). The chain links TRBV18 to TRBJ2-7; possible D gene TRBD2, 6 bases. The material was CD8+ T cells sorted from blood (inferred from file names), obtained from a patient given nivolumab and ipilimumab in sequence. This clonotype was sampled from a human donor with melanoma. In nucleotides, the CDR3 is TGTGCCAGCTCACCGCGGGAAGGTGGAGTCCATCCTTACGAGCAGTACTTC. Protein sequence: CASSPREGGVHPYEQYF.